The clone carrying this TCR beta chain was detected ten times or more. Per sequencing run, 15-18 subjects together gave over 170 million TCR-beta sequences. Via MiXCR, TCRdb re-called the 5' RACE reads, giving one row per CDR3 protein. The table records 44,000 or so distinct CDR3 sequences, around 6% of them present only once. CD4+ or CD8+ T cells, 1 million per library, were used for sorted libraries. Germline V gene lookup returns CDR1 SGHRS and CDR2 YFSETQ. This CDR3 comprises 13 residues. Trimming pared 0 bases from V and 3 bases from J, leaving 3 bases between. The record originates from a study of neurological immune-mediated disorders.

The sample taken for sequencing was CD4+ T cells from blood. The receptor was derived from a woman in her forties in good health. This rearrangement joins TRBV5-1 to TRBJ2-2; no firm D call. For the CDR3, the DNA is TGCGCCAGCAGCTTGGGTTACACCGGGGAGCTGTTTTTT. It encodes CASSLGYTGELFF. The full variable domain, with the rest looked up from reference TRBV5-1 and TRBJ2-2, is KAGVTQTPRYLIKTRGQQVTLSCSPISGHRSVSWYQQTPGQGLQFLFEYFSETQRNKGNFPGRFSGRQFSNSRSEMNVSTLELGDSALYLCASSLGYTGELFFGEGSRLTVL.